A selection of T cell receptor beta chains follows, all from one sample in a study of control samples from healthy donors and cancer patients. Measured with immunoSEQ multiplex PCR; TCRdb has only the in-frame clones, and not every one. The profile covers around 55,000 clones, with over 75% appearing a single time and less than 4% taken by the ten largest. Material: blood. These receptors all stem from a man aged 45 to 65 in good health. Both conserved end residues are part of each CDR3. Each record gives: clone size, V gene, J gene, D gene, CDR3 DNA, CDR3 protein. The D gene is left open where the match is weak. Size tells how often a clone was seen (once, few, many) or the class of an expanded clone, and some rows leave it out.

>-|TRBV6-1|TRBJ2-7|-
TGTGCCAGCAGTGAAGAGGGGGGGAGCTCCTACGAGCAGTACTTC
CASSEEGGSSYEQYF
>-|TRBV9|TRBJ2-7|TRBD2
TGTGCCAGCAGCTCTTCGGGACTAGCGCTAAACTCCTACGAGCAGTACTTC
CASSSSGLALNSYEQYF
>-|TRBV5-1|TRBJ2-7|-
TGCGCCAGCAGCACTCTTCTCGATGGGATCGGCTCCTACGAGCAGTACTTC
CASSTLLDGIGSYEQYF
>-|TRBV28|TRBJ2-5|TRBD2
TGTGCCAGCAGTTTCTCGGGACTAGCGACCCAGTACTTC
CASSFSGLATQYF
>few|TRBV5-4|TRBJ1-6|TRBD1
TGTGCCAGCAGCCTCCTGAAGACAGGGGATTCACCCCTCCACTTT
CASSLLKTGDSPLHF
>-|TRBV9|TRBJ2-3|-
TGTGCCAGCACACCTCCTCGATTAGACCCCGGCACAGATACGCAGTATTTT
CASTPPRLDPGTDTQYF
>-|TRBV6-5|TRBJ2-7|-
TGTGCCAGCAGTTACTCGGGGGCTTTTTCCTACGAGCAGTACTTC
CASSYSGAFSYEQYF
>-|TRBV5-1|TRBJ2-2|-
TGCGCCAGTACCCGAGACTACAATGCCCGGGAGCTGTTTTTT
CASTRDYNARELFF
>few|TRBV19|TRBJ1-2|-
TGTGCCAGTAGTGAGATCCAGGGCTCTAACTATGGCTACACCTTC
CASSEIQGSNYGYTF
>-|TRBV7-3|TRBJ2-3|-
TGTGCCAGCAGCCGAGGACCCCTCGGGCCTAGCACAGATACGCAGTATTTT
CASSRGPLGPSTDTQYF
>-|TRBV6-2/TRBV6-3|TRBJ1-1|-
TGTGCCAGCAGTTACTCCGTCACAGGAGAAGCTTTCTTT
CASSYSVTGEAFF
>-|TRBV5-1|TRBJ2-5|TRBD1
TGCGCCAGCAGCTGGAGGACAGGGGAAGAGACCCAGTACTTC
CASSWRTGEETQYF
>-|TRBV28|TRBJ2-1|TRBD2
TGTGCCAGCAAAGCGGGGATTTTCTACAATGAGCAGTTCTTC
CASKAGIFYNEQFF
>-|TRBV7-2|TRBJ1-3|TRBD1
TGTGCCAGCAGCATTACAGGGGGTAGCTCTGGAAACACCATATATTTT
CASSITGGSSGNTIYF
>-|TRBV18|TRBJ1-4|-
TGTGCCAGCTCACCACCGGTACGCCCGGTAGAAAAACTGTTTTTT
CASSPPVRPVEKLFF
>-|TRBV3-1/TRBV3-2|TRBJ2-1|TRBD2
TGTGCCAGCAGCCAAGTTGAGGGACTAGCGGTTAACAATGAGCAGTTCTTC
CASSQVEGLAVNNEQFF
>once|TRBV3-1/TRBV3-2|TRBJ1-1|TRBD1
TGTGCCAGCAGCCGTGGACAGGGTACTGAAGCTTTCTTT
CASSRGQGTEAFF
>once|TRBV12-3/TRBV12-4|TRBJ2-5|-
TGTGCCAGCAGTTTAGGGGGTAAAGAGACCCAGTACTTC
CASSLGGKETQYF
>-|TRBV10-3|TRBJ2-7|TRBD2
TGTGCCACCGGGACTAGCGGGAGAGACCCTTACGAGCAGTACTTC
CATGTSGRDPYEQYF
>-|TRBV11-2|TRBJ1-1|TRBD1
TGTGCCAGCAGCTTAAGGACAGGGGCTGAAGCTTTCTTT
CASSLRTGAEAFF
>-|TRBV5-1|TRBJ2-1|TRBD2
TGCGCCAGCAGCGTGACTAGCGGGACGGGCAATGAGCAGTTCTTC
CASSVTSGTGNEQFF
>-|TRBV6-5|TRBJ1-2|-
TGTGCCAGCAGTTTCTCGGGGACCCGGACGGGAGGCTACACCTTC
CASSFSGTRTGGYTF
>-|TRBV5-1|TRBJ1-2|-
TGCGCCAGCAGCTTGCAACAGGACTATGGCTACACCTTC
CASSLQQDYGYTF
>-|TRBV12-3/TRBV12-4|TRBJ1-2|-
TGTGCCAGCTCCGGGGACGGTAACTATGGCTACACCTTC
CASSGDGNYGYTF
>few|TRBV6-5|TRBJ1-5|TRBD1
TGTGCCAGCAGTCCTCAGACAGGGTTTCAGCCCCAGCATTTT
CASSPQTGFQPQHF
>-|TRBV7-8|TRBJ2-5|-
TGTGCCAGCAGCTTGGGGCCCCAGTACTTC
CASSLGPQYF
>-|TRBV4-2|TRBJ1-2|-
TGTGCCAGCAGCCAAGGGGCAGGGATTGACTATGGCTACACCTTC
CASSQGAGIDYGYTF
>once|TRBV7-3|TRBJ2-7|TRBD2
TGTGCCAGCAGCTCTAGCGGGAGCACCTACGAGCAGTACTTC
CASSSSGSTYEQYF
>few|TRBV20-1|TRBJ2-2|TRBD2
TGCAGTGCTAGTACGGCGGGAGGGCCGGACGGGGAGCTGTTTTTT
CSASTAGGPDGELFF
>once|TRBV5-1|TRBJ2-3|TRBD2
TGCGCCAGCAGTCGGGACTACCGCACAGATACGCAGTATTTT
CASSRDYRTDTQYF
>-|TRBV6-5|TRBJ2-2|-
TGTGCCAGCAGTTACTCGACGTCTCGAGGGGCCGGGGAGCTGTTTTTT
CASSYSTSRGAGELFF
>-|TRBV3-1/TRBV3-2|TRBJ2-2|-
TGTGCCAGCAGCCCTCCTAGCGTTTCGAACACCGGGGAGCTGTTTTTT
CASSPPSVSNTGELFF
>-|TRBV5-8|TRBJ1-5|-
TGTGCCAGCAGCTTGGGACAGTCGCTATCTCCAGCGCCCCAGCATTTT
CASSLGQSLSPAPQHF